These 2 T cell receptor beta chains came from one sample sequenced in a study of control samples from healthy donors and cancer patients. The repertoire was sequenced with immunoSEQ multiplex PCR; TCRdb's copy has only in-frame clones and lacks some. The sample carries roughly 170,000 clones, approximately 92% recorded once. Sequenced sample: blood. Receptors originate from a man aged 18-30 years in good health.

Turning to this clone: The sample has other DNA sequences that encode this CDR3 too. The chain carries TRBV5-1 and TRBJ2-3; 9 bases align to TRBD2. The V gene end was trimmed by 0 bases and the J gene end by 3 bases; junction bases not matched to a gene: 5. Germline V gene sequence: CDR1 SGHRS, CDR2 YFSETQ. CDR3 length: 16 residues. The CDR3 sequence: CASSLGGSGGTDTQYF. CDR3 sequence (DNA): TGCGCCAGCAGCTTGGGAGGTAGCGGGGGTACAGATACGCAGTATTTT.

The chain employs TRBV18 and TRBJ1-6, with TRBD1 matching 7 bases. The CDR3 loop spans 17 amino acids. Germline CDR1 reads KGHSH; CDR2 reads LQKENI. J was trimmed by 0 bases and V by 6 bases; bases with no gene match: 8. The CDR3 nucleotides read TGTGCCAGCTCTTCCGGGACAGCCAGCTCCTATAATTCACCCCTCCACTTT. It specifies CASSSGTASSYNSPLHF.